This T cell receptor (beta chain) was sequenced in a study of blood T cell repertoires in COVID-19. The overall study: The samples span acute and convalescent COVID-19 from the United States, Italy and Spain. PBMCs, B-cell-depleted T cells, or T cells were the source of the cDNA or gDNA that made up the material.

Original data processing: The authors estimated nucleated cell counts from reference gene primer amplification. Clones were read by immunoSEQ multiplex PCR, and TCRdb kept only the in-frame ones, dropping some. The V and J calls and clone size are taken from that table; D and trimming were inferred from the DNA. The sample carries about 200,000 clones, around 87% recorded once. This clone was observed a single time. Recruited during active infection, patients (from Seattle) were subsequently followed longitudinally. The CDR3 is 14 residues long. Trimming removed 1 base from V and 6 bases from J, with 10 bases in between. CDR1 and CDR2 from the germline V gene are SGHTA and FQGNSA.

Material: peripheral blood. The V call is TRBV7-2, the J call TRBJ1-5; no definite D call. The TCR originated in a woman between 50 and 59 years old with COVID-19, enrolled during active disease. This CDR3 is CASSLEPGGQPQHF. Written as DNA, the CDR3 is TGTGCCAGCAGCTTAGAACCCGGAGGTCAGCCCCAGCATTTT. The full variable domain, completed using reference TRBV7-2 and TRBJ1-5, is GAGVSQSPSNKVTEKGKDVELRCDPISGHTALYWYRQSLGQGLEFLIYFQGNSAPDKSGLPSDRFSAERTGGSVSTLTIQRTQQEDSAVYLCASSLEPGGQPQHFGDGTRLSIL.